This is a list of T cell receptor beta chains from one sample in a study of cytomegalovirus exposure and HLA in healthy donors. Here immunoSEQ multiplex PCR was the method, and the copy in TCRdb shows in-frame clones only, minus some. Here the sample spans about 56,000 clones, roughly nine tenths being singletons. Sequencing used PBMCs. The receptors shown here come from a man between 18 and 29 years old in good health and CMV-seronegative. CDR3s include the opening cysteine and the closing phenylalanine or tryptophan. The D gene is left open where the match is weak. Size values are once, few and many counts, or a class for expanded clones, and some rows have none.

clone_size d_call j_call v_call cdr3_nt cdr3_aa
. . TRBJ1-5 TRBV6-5 TGTGCCAGCGCTACAGGAGGGGGCAATCAGCCCCAGCATTTT CASATGGGNQPQHF
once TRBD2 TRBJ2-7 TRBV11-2 TGTGCCAGCAGCTTAGCTTCCGCACTAGCGGGCCACGAGCAGTACTTC CASSLASALAGHEQYF
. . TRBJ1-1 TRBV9 TGTGCCAGCAGCGTAGATTTGGGAGGAACTGAAGCTTTCTTT CASSVDLGGTEAFF
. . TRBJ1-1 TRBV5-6 TGTGCCAGCAGCTTGCGAGGGTGGACTGAAGCTTTCTTT CASSLRGWTEAFF
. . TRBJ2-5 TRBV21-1 TGTGCCAGCAATAAACTAGCGACTACTGTAGAGACCCAGTACTTC CASNKLATTVETQYF
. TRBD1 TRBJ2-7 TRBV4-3 TGCGCCAGCAGCCAAGGGACAGGACGCTACGAGCAGTACTTC CASSQGTGRYEQYF
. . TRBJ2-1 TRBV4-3 TGCGCCAGCAGCCAAGACACTGCCCTCTACAATGAGCAGTTCTTC CASSQDTALYNEQFF
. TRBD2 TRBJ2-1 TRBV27 TGTGCCAGCAGTAAAAGCGGGGCCCACAATGAGCAGTTCTTC CASSKSGAHNEQFF
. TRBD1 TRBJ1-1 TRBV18 TGTGCCAGCTCACCGAGGGGACAGGGGAACACTGAAGCTTTCTTT CASSPRGQGNTEAFF
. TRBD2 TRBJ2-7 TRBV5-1 TGCGCCAGCAGCTTAGGGACTAGCGGATCCTACGAGCAGTACTTC CASSLGTSGSYEQYF
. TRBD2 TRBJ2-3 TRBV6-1 TGTGCCAGCAGTGCAAAGCGGGAGCCGTATTTT CASSAKREPYF
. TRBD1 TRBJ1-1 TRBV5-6 TGTGCCAGCAGCTTGGATACAGGGGGCGACTCTGAAGCTTTCTTT CASSLDTGGDSEAFF
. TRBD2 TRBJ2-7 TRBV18 TGTGCCAGCTCACTGACTAGCGGGAAAACCTACGAGCAGTACTTC CASSLTSGKTYEQYF
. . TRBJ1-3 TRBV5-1 TGCGCCAGCAGCGGAGGGGCCTCGAACACCATATATTTT CASSGGASNTIYF
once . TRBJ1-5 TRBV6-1 TGTGCCAGCAGTGAAATAAACTGGTTATCCTCTCAGCCCCAGCATTTT CASSEINWLSSQPQHF
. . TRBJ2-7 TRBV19 TGTGCCAGTAATCGGGGGAGCACCTACGAGCAGTACTTC CASNRGSTYEQYF
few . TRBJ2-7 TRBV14 TGTGCCAGCAGCCCGACACCTTACGAGCAGTACTTC CASSPTPYEQYF
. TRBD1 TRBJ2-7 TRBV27 TGTGCCAGCAGCGCGAGACAGGGTGGAAACTACGAGCAGTACTTC CASSARQGGNYEQYF
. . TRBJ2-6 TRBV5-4 TGTGCCAGCAGCCTCTTACTTTCGGGGGCCAACGTCCTGACTTTC CASSLLLSGANVLTF
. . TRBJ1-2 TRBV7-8 TGTGCCAGCAGTCCTTTCGACAGCCCAGCTAACTATGGCTACACCTTC CASSPFDSPANYGYTF
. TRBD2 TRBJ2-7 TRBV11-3 TGTGCCAGCAGCTTGGTGGCGGGGGTGCAGTACTTC CASSLVAGVQYF
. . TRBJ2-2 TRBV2 TGTGCCAGCAGAAAAAAACTCGGGGCCGGGGAGCTGTTTTTT CASRKKLGAGELFF
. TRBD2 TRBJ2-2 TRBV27 TGTGCCAGCAGTTTATTTGGGGGGGACACCGGGGAGCTGTTTTTT CASSLFGGDTGELFF
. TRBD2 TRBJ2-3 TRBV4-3 TGCGCCAGCAGCCAAGAGGGACTAGCGGGAAGCACAGATACGCAGTATTTT CASSQEGLAGSTDTQYF
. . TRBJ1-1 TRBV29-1 TGCAGCGTTGGGGAGTTCGGAGGCCCCGAAGCTTTCTTT CSVGEFGGPEAFF
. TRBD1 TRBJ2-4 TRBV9 TGTGCCAGCTCCCCGGGACAGGGGCCGAGGTACTTC CASSPGQGPRYF
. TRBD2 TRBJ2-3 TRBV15 TGTGCCACCAGCAAAGCGGGAGTAACAGATACGCAGTATTTT CATSKAGVTDTQYF
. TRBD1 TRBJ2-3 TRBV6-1 TGTGCCAGCAGCCCACAGGGGGCAAAAGATACGCAGTATTTT CASSPQGAKDTQYF
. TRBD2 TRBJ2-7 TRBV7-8 TGTGCCAGCAGCCCCACCTGGACTAGCGGGGGGAGCTCCTACGAGCAGTACTTC CASSPTWTSGGSSYEQYF
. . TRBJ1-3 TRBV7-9 TGTGCCAGCAGCTTAGCGCAACTATTAAAGAGCTCTGGAAACACCATATATTTT CASSLAQLLKSSGNTIYF
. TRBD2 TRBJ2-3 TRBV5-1 TGCGCCAGCAGCTTGACGGGAGGGTCGCAGTATTTT CASSLTGGSQYF
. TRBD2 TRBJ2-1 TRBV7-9 TGTGCCAGCAGCCCAGTAGCGGGAGGGTCGGATGAGCAGTTCTTC CASSPVAGGSDEQFF
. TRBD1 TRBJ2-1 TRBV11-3 TGTGCCAGCAGCTCGGGACAGGGGGGCCATGAGCAGTTCTTC CASSSGQGGHEQFF
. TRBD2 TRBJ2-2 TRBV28 TGTGCCAGCAGTTCGAGCGGGAGGGCCGATACCGGGGAGCTGTTTTTT CASSSSGRADTGELFF
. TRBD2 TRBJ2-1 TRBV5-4 TGTGCCAGCAGCTTGACCGGACTAGCGGGAGGGCGGGACAATGAGCAGTTCTTC CASSLTGLAGGRDNEQFF
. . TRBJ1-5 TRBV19 TGTGCCAGTAAGAAGCCAGGCGGGGATAGCAATCAGCCCCAGCATTTT CASKKPGGDSNQPQHF
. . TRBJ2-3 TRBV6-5 TGTGCCAGCAGCAACACAGATACGCAGTATTTT CASSNTDTQYF
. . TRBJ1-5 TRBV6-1 TGTGCCAGCAGTGAAAATCTCGGGAGTAATCAGCCCCAGCATTTT CASSENLGSNQPQHF
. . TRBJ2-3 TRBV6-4 TGTGCCAGATACCGAGACTTTTCCTCTTCAGATACGCAGTATTTT CARYRDFSSSDTQYF
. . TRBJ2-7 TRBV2 TGTGCCAGCAGTGAAACCGGACCGCTTGGGGGGGCCGCCTACGAGCAGTACTTC CASSETGPLGGAAYEQYF